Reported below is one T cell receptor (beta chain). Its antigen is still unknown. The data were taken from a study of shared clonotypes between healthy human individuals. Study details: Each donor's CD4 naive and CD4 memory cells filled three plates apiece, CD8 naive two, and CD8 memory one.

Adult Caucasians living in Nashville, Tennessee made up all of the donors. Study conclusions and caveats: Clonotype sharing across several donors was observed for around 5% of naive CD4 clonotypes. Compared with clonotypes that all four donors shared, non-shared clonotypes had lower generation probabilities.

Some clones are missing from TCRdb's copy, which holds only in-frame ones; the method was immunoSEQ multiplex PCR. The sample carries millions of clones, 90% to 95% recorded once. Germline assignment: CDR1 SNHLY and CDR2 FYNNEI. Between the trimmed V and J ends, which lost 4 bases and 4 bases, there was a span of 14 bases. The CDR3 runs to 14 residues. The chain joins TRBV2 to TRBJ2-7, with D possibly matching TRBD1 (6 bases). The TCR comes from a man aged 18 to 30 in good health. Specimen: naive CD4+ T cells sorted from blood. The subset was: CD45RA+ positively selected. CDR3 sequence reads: CASSARTVEYEQYF. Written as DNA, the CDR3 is TGTGCCAGCAGTGCTCGGACAGTCGAGTACGAGCAGTACTTC. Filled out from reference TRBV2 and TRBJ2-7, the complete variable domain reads EPEVTQTPSHQVTQMGQEVILRCVPISNHLYFYWYRQILGQKVEFLVSFYNNEISEKSEIFDDQFSVERPDGSNFTLKIRSTKLEDSAMYFCASSARTVEYEQYFGPGTRLTVT.